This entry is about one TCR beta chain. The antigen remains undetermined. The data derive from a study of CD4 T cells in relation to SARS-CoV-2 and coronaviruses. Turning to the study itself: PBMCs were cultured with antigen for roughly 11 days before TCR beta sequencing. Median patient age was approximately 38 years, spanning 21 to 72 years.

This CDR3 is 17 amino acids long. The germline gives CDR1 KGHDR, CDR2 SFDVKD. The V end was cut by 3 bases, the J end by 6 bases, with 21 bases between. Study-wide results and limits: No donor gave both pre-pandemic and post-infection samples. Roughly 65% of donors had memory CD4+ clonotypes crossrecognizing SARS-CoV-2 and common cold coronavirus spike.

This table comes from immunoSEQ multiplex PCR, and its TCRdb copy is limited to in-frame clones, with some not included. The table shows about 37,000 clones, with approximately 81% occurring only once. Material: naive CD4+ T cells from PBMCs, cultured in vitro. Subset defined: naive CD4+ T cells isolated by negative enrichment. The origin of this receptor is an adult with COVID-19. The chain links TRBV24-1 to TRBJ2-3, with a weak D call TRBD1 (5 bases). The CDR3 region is CATSDPPADRRRDTQYF. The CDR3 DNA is TGTGCCACCAGTGATCCGCCTGCTGACAGACGGCGGGATACGCAGTATTTT.